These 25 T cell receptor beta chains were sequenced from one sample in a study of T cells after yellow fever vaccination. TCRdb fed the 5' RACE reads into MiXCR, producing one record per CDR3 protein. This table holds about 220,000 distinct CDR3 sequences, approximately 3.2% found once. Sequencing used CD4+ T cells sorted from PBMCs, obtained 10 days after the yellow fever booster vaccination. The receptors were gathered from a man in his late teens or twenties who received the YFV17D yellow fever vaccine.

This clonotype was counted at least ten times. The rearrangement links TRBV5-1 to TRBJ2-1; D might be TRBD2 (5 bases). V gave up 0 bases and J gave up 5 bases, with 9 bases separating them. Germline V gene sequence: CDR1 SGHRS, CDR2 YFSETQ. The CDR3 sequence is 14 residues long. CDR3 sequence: CASSLVVANNEQFF. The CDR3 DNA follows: TGCGCCAGCAGCTTGGTGGTAGCGAACAATGAGCAGTTCTTC.

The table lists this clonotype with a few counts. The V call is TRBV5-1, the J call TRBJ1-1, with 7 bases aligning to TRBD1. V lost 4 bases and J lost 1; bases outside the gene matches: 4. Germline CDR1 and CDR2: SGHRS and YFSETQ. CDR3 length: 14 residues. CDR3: CASSPGQQNTEAFF. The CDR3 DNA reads TGCGCCAGCAGCCCGGGACAGCAGAACACTGAAGCTTTCTTT.

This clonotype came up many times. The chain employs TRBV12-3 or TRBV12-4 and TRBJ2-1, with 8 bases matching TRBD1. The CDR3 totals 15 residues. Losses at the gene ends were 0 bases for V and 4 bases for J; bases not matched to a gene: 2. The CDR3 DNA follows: TGTGCCAGCAGTTTAGCGTGGACAGGGTACAATGAGCAGTTCTTC. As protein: CASSLAWTGYNEQFF.

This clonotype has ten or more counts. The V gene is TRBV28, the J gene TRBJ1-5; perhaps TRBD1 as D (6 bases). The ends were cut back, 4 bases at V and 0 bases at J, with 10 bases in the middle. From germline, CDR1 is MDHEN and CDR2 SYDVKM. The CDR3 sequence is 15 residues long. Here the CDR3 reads CASSSSDSSNQPQHF. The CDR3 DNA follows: TGTGCCAGCAGTTCCTCGGACAGTAGCAATCAGCCCCAGCATTTT.

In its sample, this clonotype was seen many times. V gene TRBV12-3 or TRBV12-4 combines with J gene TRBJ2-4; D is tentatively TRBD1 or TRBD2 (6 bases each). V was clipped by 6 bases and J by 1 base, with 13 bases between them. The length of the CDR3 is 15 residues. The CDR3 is CASSPRGAAKNIQYF. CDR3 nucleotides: TGTGCCAGCAGCCCAAGGGGGGCGGCCAAAAACATTCAGTACTTC.

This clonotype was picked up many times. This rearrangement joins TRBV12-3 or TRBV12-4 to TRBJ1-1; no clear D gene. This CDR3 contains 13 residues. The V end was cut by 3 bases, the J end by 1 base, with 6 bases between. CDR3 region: CASSFNGNTEAFF. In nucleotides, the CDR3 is TGTGCCAGCAGTTTTAATGGGAACACTGAAGCTTTCTTT.

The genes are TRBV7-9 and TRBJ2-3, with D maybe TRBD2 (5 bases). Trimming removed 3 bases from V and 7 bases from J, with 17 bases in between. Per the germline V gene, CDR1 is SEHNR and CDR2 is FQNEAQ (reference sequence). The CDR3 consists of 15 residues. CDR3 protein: CASSFRHGKLNTQYF. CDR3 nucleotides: TGTGCCAGCAGCTTCAGACACGGGAAGTTGAATACGCAGTATTTT.

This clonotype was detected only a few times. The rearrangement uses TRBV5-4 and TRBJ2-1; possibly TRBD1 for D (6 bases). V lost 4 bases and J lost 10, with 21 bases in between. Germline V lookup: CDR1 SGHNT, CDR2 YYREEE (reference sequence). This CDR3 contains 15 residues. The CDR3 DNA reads TGTGCCAGCAGCCTAGGACAGATCAACCTTTCGGAGCAGTTCTTC. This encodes CASSLGQINLSEQFF. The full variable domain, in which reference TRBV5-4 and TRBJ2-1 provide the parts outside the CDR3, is ETGVTQSPTHLIKTRGQQVTLRCSSQSGHNTVSWYQQALGQGPQFIFQYYREEENGRGNFPPRFSGLQFPNYSSELNVNALELDDSALYLCASSLGQINLSEQFFGPGTRLTVL.

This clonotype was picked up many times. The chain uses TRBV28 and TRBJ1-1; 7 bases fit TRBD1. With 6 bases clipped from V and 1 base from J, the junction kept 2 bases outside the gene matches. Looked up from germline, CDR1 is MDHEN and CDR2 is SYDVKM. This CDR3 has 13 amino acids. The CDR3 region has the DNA TGTGCCAGCAGACAGGGGTCGAACACTGAAGCTTTCTTT. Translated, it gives CASRQGSNTEAFF.

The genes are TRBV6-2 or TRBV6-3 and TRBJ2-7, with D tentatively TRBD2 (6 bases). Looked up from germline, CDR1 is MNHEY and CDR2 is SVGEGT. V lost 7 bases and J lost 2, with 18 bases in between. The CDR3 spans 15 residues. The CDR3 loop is CASTPRGDLPYEQYF. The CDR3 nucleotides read TGTGCCAGCACTCCCCGCGGGGATCTACCCTACGAGCAGTACTTC.

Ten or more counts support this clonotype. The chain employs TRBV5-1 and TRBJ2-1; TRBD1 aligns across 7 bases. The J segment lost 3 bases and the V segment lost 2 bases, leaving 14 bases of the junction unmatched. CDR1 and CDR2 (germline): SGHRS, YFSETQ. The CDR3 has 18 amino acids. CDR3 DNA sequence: TGCGCCAGCAGCTTCCCTTCGGGGACAGATGATTACTACAATGAGCAGTTCTTC. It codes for CASSFPSGTDDYYNEQFF.

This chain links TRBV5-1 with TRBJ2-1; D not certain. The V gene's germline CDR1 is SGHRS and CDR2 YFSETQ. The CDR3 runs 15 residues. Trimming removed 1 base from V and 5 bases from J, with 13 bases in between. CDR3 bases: TGCGCCAGCAGCTTGTGGGTCATGAGGAACAATGAGCAGTTCTTC. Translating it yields CASSLWVMRNNEQFF. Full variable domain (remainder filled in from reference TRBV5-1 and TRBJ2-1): KAGVTQTPRYLIKTRGQQVTLSCSPISGHRSVSWYQQTPGQGLQFLFEYFSETQRNKGNFPGRFSGRQFSNSRSEMNVSTLELGDSALYLCASSLWVMRNNEQFFGPGTRLTVL.

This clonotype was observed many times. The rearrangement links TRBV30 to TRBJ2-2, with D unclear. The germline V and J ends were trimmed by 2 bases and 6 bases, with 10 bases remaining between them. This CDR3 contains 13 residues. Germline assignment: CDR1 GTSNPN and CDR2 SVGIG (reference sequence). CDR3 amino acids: CAWSPKVPGELFF. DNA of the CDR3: TGTGCCTGGAGTCCCAAAGTTCCCGGGGAGCTGTTTTTT.

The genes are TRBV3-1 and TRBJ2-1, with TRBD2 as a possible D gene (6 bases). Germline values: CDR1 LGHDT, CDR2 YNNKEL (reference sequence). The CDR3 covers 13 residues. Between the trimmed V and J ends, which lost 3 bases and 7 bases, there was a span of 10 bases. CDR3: CASSQTGVNEQFF. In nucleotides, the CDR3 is TGTGCCAGCAGCCAGACGGGGGTAAATGAGCAGTTCTTC.

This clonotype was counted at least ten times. CDR3 bases: TGTGCCAGCAGCCAAGGGACAGTGCAGTACTTC. This gives the protein CASSQGTVQYF. The chain recombines TRBV3-1 with TRBJ2-7; possibly TRBD1 for D (6 bases). The V gene's germline CDR1 is LGHDT and CDR2 YNNKEL (reference sequence). CDR3 length equals 11 residues. Trimming took off 1 base at V and 9 bases at J, with 7 bases between the two ends.

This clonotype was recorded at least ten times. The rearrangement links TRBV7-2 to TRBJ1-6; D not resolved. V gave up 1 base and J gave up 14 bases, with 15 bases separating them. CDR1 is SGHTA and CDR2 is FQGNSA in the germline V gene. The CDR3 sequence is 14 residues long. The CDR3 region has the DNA TGTGCCAGCAGCTTAGTCGCAGGAGGGCTCGCCCTCCACTTT. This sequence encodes CASSLVAGGLALHF.

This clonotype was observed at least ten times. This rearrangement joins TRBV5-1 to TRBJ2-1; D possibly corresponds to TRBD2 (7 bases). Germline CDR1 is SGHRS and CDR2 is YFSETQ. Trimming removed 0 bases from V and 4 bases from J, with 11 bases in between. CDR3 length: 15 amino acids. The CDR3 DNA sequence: TGCGCCAGCAGCTTGGAAGGGGGGGATTACAATGAGCAGTTCTTC. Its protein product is CASSLEGGDYNEQFF.

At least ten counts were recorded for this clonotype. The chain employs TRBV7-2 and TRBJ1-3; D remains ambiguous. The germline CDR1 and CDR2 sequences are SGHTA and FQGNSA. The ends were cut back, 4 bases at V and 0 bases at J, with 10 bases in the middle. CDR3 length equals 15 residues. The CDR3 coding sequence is TGTGCCAGCAGCTCCCGGCAAGGCTCTGGAAACACCATATATTTT. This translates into CASSSRQGSGNTIYF.

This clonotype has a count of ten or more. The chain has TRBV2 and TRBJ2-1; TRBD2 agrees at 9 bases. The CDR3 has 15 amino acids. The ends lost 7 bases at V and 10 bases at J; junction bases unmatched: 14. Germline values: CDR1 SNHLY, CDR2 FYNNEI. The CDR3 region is CASNPSSGALGEQFF. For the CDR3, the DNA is TGTGCCAGCAACCCCTCTAGCGGGGCCCTGGGGGAGCAGTTCTTC.

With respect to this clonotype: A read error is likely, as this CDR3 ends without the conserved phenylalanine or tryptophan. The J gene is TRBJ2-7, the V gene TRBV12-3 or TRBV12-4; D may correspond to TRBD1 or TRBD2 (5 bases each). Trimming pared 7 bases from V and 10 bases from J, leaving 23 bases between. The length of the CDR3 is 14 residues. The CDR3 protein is CASTPGPGRQEQYL. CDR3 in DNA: TGTGCCAGCACCCCAGGACCGGGACGTCAGGAACAGTACCTC.

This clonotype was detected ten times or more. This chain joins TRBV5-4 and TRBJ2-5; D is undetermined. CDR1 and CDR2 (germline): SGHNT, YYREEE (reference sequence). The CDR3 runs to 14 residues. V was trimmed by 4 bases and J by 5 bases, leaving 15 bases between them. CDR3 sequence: CASSHKGLRETQYF. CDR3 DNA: TGTGCCAGCAGCCACAAGGGTTTGCGGGAGACCCAGTACTTC. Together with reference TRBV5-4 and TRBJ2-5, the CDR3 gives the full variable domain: ETGVTQSPTHLIKTRGQQVTLRCSSQSGHNTVSWYQQALGQGPQFIFQYYREEENGRGNFPPRFSGLQFPNYSSELNVNALELDDSALYLCASSHKGLRETQYFGPGTRLLVL.

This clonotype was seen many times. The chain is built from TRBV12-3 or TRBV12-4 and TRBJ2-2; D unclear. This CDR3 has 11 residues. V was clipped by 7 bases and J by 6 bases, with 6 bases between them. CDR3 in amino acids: CASKAAGELFF. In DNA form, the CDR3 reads TGTGCCAGCAAGGCGGCCGGGGAGCTGTTTTTT.

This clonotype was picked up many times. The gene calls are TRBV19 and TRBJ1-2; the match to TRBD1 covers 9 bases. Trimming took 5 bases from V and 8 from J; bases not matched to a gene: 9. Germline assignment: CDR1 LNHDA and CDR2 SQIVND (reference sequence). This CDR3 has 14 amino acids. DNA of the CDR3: TGTGCCAGTAGTCTGGGACAGGGAAAGATCGGCTACACCTTC. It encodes CASSLGQGKIGYTF.

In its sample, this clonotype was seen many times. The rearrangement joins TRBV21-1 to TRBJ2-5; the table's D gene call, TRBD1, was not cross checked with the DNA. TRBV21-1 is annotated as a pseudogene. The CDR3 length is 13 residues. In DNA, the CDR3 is TGTGCCAGCACCCTTGGAAGGGGAGAGACCCAGTACTTC. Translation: CASTLGRGETQYF.

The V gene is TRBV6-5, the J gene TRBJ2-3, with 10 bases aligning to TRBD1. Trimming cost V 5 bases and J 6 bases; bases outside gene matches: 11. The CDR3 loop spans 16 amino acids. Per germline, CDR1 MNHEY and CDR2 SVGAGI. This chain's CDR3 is CASSVRTGTGADTQYF. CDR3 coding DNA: TGTGCCAGCAGTGTCAGAACCGGGACAGGGGCCGATACGCAGTATTTT.